The entry that follows covers one T cell receptor beta chain sequence. The data were obtained in a study of blood T cell repertoires in COVID-19. About the research overall: Some COVID-19 samples were acute and others convalescent; all came from the United States, Italy and Spain. From T cells, B-cell-depleted T cells, or PBMCs came the material, which was cDNA or gDNA.

As originally analysed: The authors estimated nucleated cell counts from reference gene primer amplification. Profiled with immunoSEQ multiplex PCR; TCRdb holds only in-frame clones, not every one. That table supplies the V and J calls and clone size; D and trimming were determined from the DNA. The sample holds 110,000 or so clones, approximately 79% seen once. CDR1 is MNHEY and CDR2 is SMNVEV in the germline V gene (reference sequence). The length of the CDR3 is 16 residues. The V and J ends lost 5 bases and 4 bases, in that order; junction bases with no gene match: 11. This TCR derives from a man aged 50-60 years with acute or convalescent COVID-19. This chain links TRBV27 with TRBJ2-5; the match to TRBD1 covers 9 bases. Sequenced: peripheral blood. CDR3 loop: CASSLGTGSRGETQYF. The CDR3 DNA reads as TGTGCCAGCAGTCTGGGGACAGGGTCAAGGGGAGAGACCCAGTACTTC.